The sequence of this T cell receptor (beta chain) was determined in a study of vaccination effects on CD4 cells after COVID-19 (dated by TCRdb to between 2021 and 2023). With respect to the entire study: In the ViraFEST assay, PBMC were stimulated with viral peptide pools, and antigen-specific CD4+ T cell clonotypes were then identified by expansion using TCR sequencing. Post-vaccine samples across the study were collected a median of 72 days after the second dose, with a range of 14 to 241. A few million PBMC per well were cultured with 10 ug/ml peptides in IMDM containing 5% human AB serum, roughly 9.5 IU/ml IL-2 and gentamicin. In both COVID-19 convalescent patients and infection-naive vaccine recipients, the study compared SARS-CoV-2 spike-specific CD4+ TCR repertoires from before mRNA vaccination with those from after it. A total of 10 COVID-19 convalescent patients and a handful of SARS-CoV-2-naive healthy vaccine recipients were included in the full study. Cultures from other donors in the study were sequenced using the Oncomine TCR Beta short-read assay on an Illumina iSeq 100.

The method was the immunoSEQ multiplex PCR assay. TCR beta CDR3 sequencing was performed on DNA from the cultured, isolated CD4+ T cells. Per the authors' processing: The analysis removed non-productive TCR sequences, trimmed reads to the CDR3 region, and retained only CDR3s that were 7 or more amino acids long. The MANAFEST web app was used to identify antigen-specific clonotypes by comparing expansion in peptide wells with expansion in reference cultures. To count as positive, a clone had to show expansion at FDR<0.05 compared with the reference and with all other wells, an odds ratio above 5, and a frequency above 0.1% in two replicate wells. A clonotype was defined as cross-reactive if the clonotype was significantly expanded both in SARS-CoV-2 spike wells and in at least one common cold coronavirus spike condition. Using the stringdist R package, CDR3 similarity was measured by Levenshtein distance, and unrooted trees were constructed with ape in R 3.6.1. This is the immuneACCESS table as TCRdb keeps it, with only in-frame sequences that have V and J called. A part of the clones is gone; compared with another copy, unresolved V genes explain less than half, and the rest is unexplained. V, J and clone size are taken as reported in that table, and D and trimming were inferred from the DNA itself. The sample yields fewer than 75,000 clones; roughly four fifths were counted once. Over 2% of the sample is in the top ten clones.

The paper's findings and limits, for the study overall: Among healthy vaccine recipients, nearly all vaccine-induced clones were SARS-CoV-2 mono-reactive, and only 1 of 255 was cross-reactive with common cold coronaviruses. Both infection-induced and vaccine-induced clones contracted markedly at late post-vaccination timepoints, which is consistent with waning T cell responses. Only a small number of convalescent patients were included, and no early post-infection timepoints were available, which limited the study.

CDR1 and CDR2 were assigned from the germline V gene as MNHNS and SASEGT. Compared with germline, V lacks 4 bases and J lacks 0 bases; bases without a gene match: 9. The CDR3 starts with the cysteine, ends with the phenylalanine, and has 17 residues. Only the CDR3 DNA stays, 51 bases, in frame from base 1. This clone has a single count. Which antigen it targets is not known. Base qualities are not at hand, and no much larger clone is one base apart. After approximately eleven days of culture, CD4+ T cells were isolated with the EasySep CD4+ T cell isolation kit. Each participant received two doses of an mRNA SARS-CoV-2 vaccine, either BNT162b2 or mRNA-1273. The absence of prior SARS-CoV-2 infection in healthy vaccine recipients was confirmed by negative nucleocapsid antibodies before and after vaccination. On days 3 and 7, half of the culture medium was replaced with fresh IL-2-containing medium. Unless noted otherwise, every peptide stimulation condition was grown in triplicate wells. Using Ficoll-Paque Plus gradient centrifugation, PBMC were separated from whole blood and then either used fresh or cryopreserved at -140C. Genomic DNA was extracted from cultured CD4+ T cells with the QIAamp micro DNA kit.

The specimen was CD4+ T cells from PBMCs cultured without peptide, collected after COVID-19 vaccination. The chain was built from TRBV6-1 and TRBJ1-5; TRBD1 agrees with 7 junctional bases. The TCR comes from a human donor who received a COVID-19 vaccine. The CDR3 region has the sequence CASSGGTERYSNQPQHF. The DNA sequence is TGTGCCAGCAGTGGCGGGACAGAACGATATAGCAATCAGCCCCAGCATTTT.